The next 22 T cell receptor beta chains were all read from a single sample in a study of blood T cell repertoires in COVID-19. Some clones are missing from TCRdb's copy, which holds only in-frame ones; the method was immunoSEQ multiplex PCR. The top ten hold 15% to 20% of the sample, which has 210,000 or so clones, around 80% seen once. Sequencing input: peripheral blood. These receptors all come from a woman aged 80 or over with active or convalescent COVID-19.

V usage is TRBV15 and J usage is TRBJ2-3; a weak D match, TRBD2 (6 bases). V dropped 5 bases and J dropped 2 bases, with 14 bases sitting between them. The length of the CDR3 is 15 residues. CDR1 is LNHNV and CDR2 is YYDKDF in the germline V gene (reference sequence). The CDR3 sequence: CATSRGLLATDTQYF. The CDR3 bases are TGTGCCACCAGCCGCGGACTACTCGCCACAGATACGCAGTATTTT.

V gene TRBV4-1 combines with J gene TRBJ2-7, with D perhaps matching TRBD1 (7 bases). Trimming took off 0 bases at V and 2 bases at J, with 26 bases between the two ends. CDR1 and CDR2 from the germline V gene are MGHRA and YSYEKL. This CDR3 comprises 20 residues. CDR3 bases: TGCGCCAGCAGCCAAGAGGGGGAGTGGAGGGGGCCCTATCTCCCCTACGAGCAGTACTTC. Translation gives CASSQEGEWRGPYLPYEQYF.

The chain joins TRBV5-1 to TRBJ1-1, with 7 bases fitting TRBD1. CDR1 SGHRS and CDR2 YFSETQ come from the germline V gene. V lost 5 bases to trimming and J lost 1 base; unmatched junction nucleotides: 8. The CDR3 totals 15 residues. The CDR3 sequence is CASSLQGPRNTEAFF. DNA for the CDR3: TGCGCCAGCAGTCTACAGGGGCCGAGGAACACTGAAGCTTTCTTT. Using reference TRBV5-1 and TRBJ1-1 for the parts outside the CDR3, the full variable domain is KAGVTQTPRYLIKTRGQQVTLSCSPISGHRSVSWYQQTPGQGLQFLFEYFSETQRNKGNFPGRFSGRQFSNSRSEMNVSTLELGDSALYLCASSLQGPRNTEAFFGQGTRLTVV.

This chain links TRBV5-1 with TRBJ2-4; no reliable D call. CDR1 is SGHRS and CDR2 is YFSETQ in the germline V gene. Deletions cut 2 bases from V and 0 bases from J, with 9 bases between. The CDR3 is made up of 15 amino acids. CDR3 coding DNA: TGCGCCAGCAGCTTATTCCCCCTAGCCAAAAACATTCAGTACTTC. It yields the protein CASSLFPLAKNIQYF.

The gene calls are TRBV18 and TRBJ2-5, with TRBD1 identical over 7 bases. This CDR3 has 16 amino acids. J was trimmed by 1 base and V by 2 bases; bases with no gene match: 7. Per the germline V gene, CDR1 is KGHSH and CDR2 is LQKENI. The CDR3 nucleotides are TGTGCCAGCTCACCAATCGGCAGGGGGTCCCAAGAGACCCAGTACTTC. Translating it yields CASSPIGRGSQETQYF.

The gene calls are TRBV7-6 and TRBJ2-7, with D unresolved. Trimming left V 2 bases short and J 3 bases short, with 8 bases between. The CDR3 totals 13 residues. Germline loops: CDR1 SGHVS, CDR2 FNYEAQ. The CDR3 region is CASSLMANYEQYF. In DNA, the CDR3 is TGTGCCAGCAGCTTAATGGCCAACTACGAGCAGTACTTC.

There are a few counts of this clone. The rearrangement uses TRBV12-3 or TRBV12-4 and TRBJ1-6; D not resolved. The CDR3 runs 13 residues. With 1 base removed from V and 6 bases from J, the gap between germline ends came to 4 bases. The CDR3 here is CASSLDSNSPLHF. The CDR3 coding sequence is TGTGCCAGCAGTTTAGACAGTAATTCACCCCTCCACTTT.

V usage is TRBV7-3 and J usage is TRBJ2-3, with D maybe TRBD2 (7 bases). CDR1 and CDR2 from the germline V gene are SGHTA and FQGTGA. The CDR3 totals 16 residues. V was pared by 5 bases and J by 2 bases, with 17 bases between. This CDR3 is CASSPWGGAPTDTQYF. The CDR3, as DNA: TGTGCCAGCAGCCCTTGGGGGGGGGCCCCCACAGATACGCAGTATTTT.

J is TRBJ1-3 and V is TRBV14; D is unresolved. The V end was cut by 2 bases, the J end by 0 bases, with 8 bases between. CDR1 SGHDN and CDR2 FVKESK come from the germline V gene. The CDR3 is 15 residues long. CDR3 region: CASSQRELSGNTIYF. CDR3 bases: TGTGCCAGCAGCCAACGGGAACTCTCTGGAAACACCATATATTTT. The variable domain in full, with the rest retrieved from reference TRBV14 and TRBJ1-3, is EAGVTQFPSHSVIEKGQTVTLRCDPISGHDNLYWYRRVMGKEIKFLLHFVKESKQDESGMPNNRFLAERTGGTYSTLKVQPAELEDSGVYFCASSQRELSGNTIYFGEGSWLTVV.

The gene calls are TRBV5-1 and TRBJ2-3, with 8 bases identical to TRBD2. V was pared by 5 bases and J by 0 bases, with 8 bases of the junction left unmatched. The CDR3 consists of 16 residues. Germline V CDR1 and CDR2: SGHRS, YFSETQ. The CDR3 coding sequence is TGCGCCAGCAGACCGGGCGGGGGGCAAAGCACAGATACGCAGTATTTT. It encodes CASRPGGGQSTDTQYF.

This sequence joins TRBV5-4 and TRBJ2-7; possible D gene TRBD2, 6 bases. The CDR3 is 16 amino acids. Germline V gives CDR1 SGHNT, CDR2 YYREEE (reference sequence). V lost 0 bases, J lost 0 bases, and 13 bases lay in between. In DNA, the CDR3 is TGTGCCAGCAGCTTGGATCCGGCGGGGTCCTCCTACGAGCAGTACTTC. Amino acids: CASSLDPAGSSYEQYF.

The table lists this clone with a count of one. This chain joins TRBV5-1 and TRBJ2-2; TRBD2 matches 8 bases. Germline assignment: CDR1 SGHRS and CDR2 YFSETQ. CDR3 length: 16 residues. The junction had 11 bases not matched to a gene; V was cut back by 4 bases and J by 6 bases. This chain's CDR3 is CASSRGGAGAAGELFF. The CDR3 region has the DNA TGCGCCAGCAGCCGGGGGGGGGCGGGGGCCGCCGGGGAGCTGTTTTTT.

V usage is TRBV12-3 or TRBV12-4 and J usage is TRBJ2-5; TRBD1 matches at 7 bases. This CDR3 has 13 residues. Unmatched junction bases numbered 3, after V lost 3 bases and J lost 5 bases. This CDR3 is CASSFSRGETQYF. The CDR3 DNA sequence: TGTGCCAGCAGTTTCTCCAGGGGGGAGACCCAGTACTTC.

This clone was recorded only once. The genes are TRBV7-3 and TRBJ2-1; 8 bases line up with TRBD2. J lost 5 bases, V lost 3 bases, and 9 bases had no gene match. The CDR3 contains 16 residues. Germline V gene lookup returns CDR1 SGHTA and CDR2 FQGTGA. The CDR3 DNA sequence: TGTGCCAGCAGCTTCCGAGCGGGAGTGGGAGACAATGAGCAGTTCTTC. Encoded protein: CASSFRAGVGDNEQFF. The full variable domain, completed using reference TRBV7-3 and TRBJ2-1, is GAGVSQTPSNKVTEKGKYVELRCDPISGHTALYWYRQSLGQGPEFLIYFQGTGAADDSGLPNDRFFAVRPEGSVSTLKIQRTERGDSAVYLCASSFRAGVGDNEQFFGPGTRLTVL.

This rearrangement joins TRBV6-5 to TRBJ1-1; 9 nucleotides line up with TRBD1. With 6 bases clipped from V and 1 base from J, the junction kept 6 bases outside the gene matches. This CDR3 has 15 amino acids. Looked up from germline, CDR1 is MNHEY and CDR2 is SVGAGI. CDR3 bases: TGTGCCAGCAGAACCGGGGACAGGGCGAACACTGAAGCTTTCTTT. Amino acid sequence: CASRTGDRANTEAFF.

The V call is TRBV7-2, the J call TRBJ2-7, with D possibly TRBD2 on 6 matching bases. V dropped 5 bases and J dropped 0 bases, with 11 bases sitting between them. Germline values: CDR1 SGHTA, CDR2 FQGNSA. The CDR3 has 14 amino acids. DNA of the CDR3: TGTGCCAGCAGCCTCCGGGACTTCTCCTACGAGCAGTACTTC. This translates into CASSLRDFSYEQYF.

The chain employs TRBV4-3 and TRBJ2-5; 8 bases align to TRBD2. V dropped 3 bases and J dropped 5; count of bases not matched to a gene: 11. Germline values: CDR1 LGHNA, CDR2 YSLEER. The CDR3 has 16 amino acids. CDR3 sequence (DNA): TGCGCCAGCAGCCAGGTGTTCGGGGGGGCCGGGGAGACCCAGTACTTC. It yields the protein CASSQVFGGAGETQYF.

The rearrangement joins TRBV27 to TRBJ1-5, with 10 bases fitting TRBD1. The CDR3 runs to 15 residues. CDR1 is MNHEY and CDR2 is SMNVEV in the germline V gene (reference sequence). V dropped 6 bases and J dropped 3; count of bases not matched to a gene: 5. CDR3 amino acids: CASSSGQGNNQPQHF. CDR3 nucleotides: TGTGCCAGCAGCTCGGGACAGGGGAACAATCAGCCCCAGCATTTT.

This chain uses TRBV5-1 with TRBJ2-7; D might be TRBD2 (7 bases). Germline V lookup: CDR1 SGHRS, CDR2 YFSETQ. V dropped 0 bases and J dropped 5 bases, with 15 bases sitting between them. The CDR3 is 15 residues long. This CDR3 is CASSLGPGGADEQYF. CDR3 in DNA: TGCGCCAGCAGCTTGGGCCCTGGGGGGGCCGACGAGCAGTACTTC.

The V and J genes are TRBV3-1 (or the pseudogene TRBV3-2) and TRBJ2-1; 11 bases align to TRBD2. J gave up 12 bases and V 3 bases, and 13 bases lay outside the gene matches. There are 16 residues in the CDR3. Germline V gene data show CDR1 as LGHDT and CDR2 as YNNKEL (reference sequence). CDR3 sequence (DNA): TGTGCCAGCAGCCACAACTGGGCTAGCGGGAGGCAGGGGCAGTTCTTC. It encodes CASSHNWASGRQGQFF.

This chain links TRBV11-3 with TRBJ2-1, with no clear D. The V end was cut by 5 bases, the J end by 10 bases, with 9 bases between. This CDR3 is built from 11 residues. CDR1 and CDR2 from the germline V gene are SGHNT and YENEEA. DNA of the CDR3: TGTGCCAGCAGCATGAACTACGAGCAGTTCTTC. Protein product: CASSMNYEQFF.

The gene calls are TRBV11-3 and TRBJ1-1; no firm D call. This CDR3 contains 15 residues. Germline CDR1 SGHNT, CDR2 YENEEA. V lost 5 bases and J lost 4, with 17 bases in between. CDR3 sequence reads: CASSQTGVKGTEAFF. In DNA, the CDR3 is TGTGCCAGCAGCCAGACCGGGGTCAAAGGCACTGAAGCTTTCTTT.